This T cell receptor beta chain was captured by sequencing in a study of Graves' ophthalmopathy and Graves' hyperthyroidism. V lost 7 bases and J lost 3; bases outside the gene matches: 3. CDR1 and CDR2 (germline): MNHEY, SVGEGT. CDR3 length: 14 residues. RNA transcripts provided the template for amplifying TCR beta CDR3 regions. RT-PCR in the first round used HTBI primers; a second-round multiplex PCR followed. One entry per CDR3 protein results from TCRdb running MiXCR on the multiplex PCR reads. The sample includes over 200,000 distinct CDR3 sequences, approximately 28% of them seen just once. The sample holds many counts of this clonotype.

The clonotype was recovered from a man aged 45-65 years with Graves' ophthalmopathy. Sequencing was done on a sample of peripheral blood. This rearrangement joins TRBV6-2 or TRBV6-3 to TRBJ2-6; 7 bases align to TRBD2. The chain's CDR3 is CASMGGVGANVLTF. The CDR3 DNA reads TGTGCCAGCATGGGAGGGGTTGGGGCCAACGTCCTGACTTTC.